Detailed here is one TCR beta chain. As yet, its antigen is unknown. This sample was taken from a study of monozygotic twins with cystic fibrosis. The study, taken as a whole, reports: Co-twins had the most similar V usage for 13 of 16 pairs, J for 8.

Generated by immunoSEQ multiplex PCR, the TCRdb table keeps only in-frame clones and is missing some. The sample yields 25,000 to 30,000 clones, 90% seen once. Looked up from germline, CDR1 is LNHNV and CDR2 is YYDKDF (reference sequence). V dropped 5 bases and J dropped 6 bases, with 11 bases sitting between them. This CDR3 has 13 amino acids. Sequences were obtained from blood. This TCR was sampled from a girl aged 2-9 years with cystic fibrosis. This chain links TRBV15 with TRBJ2-1; D perhaps matches TRBD1 (5 bases). Here the CDR3 reads CATSEGVINEQFF. The CDR3 nucleotides are TGTGCCACCAGCGAAGGGGTCATCAATGAGCAGTTCTTC.